Sequencing of this T cell receptor beta chain was carried out in a study of T-cell reconstitution after alpha-beta-depleted transplantation in children. Unique molecular identifiers were built into the TCRbeta library. One entry per CDR3 protein, called by TCRdb with MiXCR from the PCR reads. The profile shows a few hundred thousand distinct CDR3 sequences, roughly 10% of them singletons. V lost 2 bases and J lost 8, with 11 bases in between. Germline assignment: CDR1 SGHKS and CDR2 YYEKEE (reference sequence). This CDR3 region has 12 residues. This clonotype came up a few times. The rearrangement joins TRBV5-5 to TRBJ2-7; D may correspond to TRBD1 or TRBD2 (5 bases each). The sequenced sample was PBMCs from the stem cell graft donor, obtained from the stem cell graft. This TCR was sampled from a human donor who donated a stem cell graft to a child with acute lymphoblastic leukemia. The chain's CDR3 is CASSFGTSQQYF. The DNA of the CDR3 is TGTGCCAGCAGCTTTGGGACCTCGCAGCAGTACTTC.